This TCR beta chain was observed in a study of T cells in localized non-small cell lung cancer. This CDR3 comprises 13 residues. Germline values: CDR1 LNHDA, CDR2 SQIVND (reference sequence). Trimming stripped 3 bases from V and 1 base from J, with 5 bases between. Sequenced by immunoSEQ multiplex PCR; TCRdb stores in-frame clones only, minus some. The sample has roughly 48,000 clones; approximately 80% are singletons. General study results and limits: Since sequencing was restricted to only one region of the tumor, intratumor heterogeneity remains a possibility. With higher T cell density in blood came longer overall survival. Among the tissues sampled, uninvolved adjacent lung had the highest T cell clonality, above tumor. A median of approximately 50 clones ranked among the top 100 in tumor appeared in adjacent lung.

Turning to this clone: The antigen remains unidentified.

The chain combines TRBV19 with TRBJ2-3; D not resolved. The receptor was isolated from a man aged 40-75 years with stage I squamous cell lung carcinoma. The sequences come from peripheral blood, collected before any cancer treatment. The CDR3 sequence is CASSIPGTDTQYF. CDR3 in DNA: TGTGCCAGTAGTATTCCGGGCACAGATACGCAGTATTTT. The full variable domain, in which reference TRBV19 and TRBJ2-3 provide the parts outside the CDR3, is DGGITQSPKYLFRKEGQNVTLSCEQNLNHDAMYWYRQDPGQGLRLIYYSQIVNDFQKGDIAEGYSVSREKKESFPLTVTSAQKNPTAFYLCASSIPGTDTQYFGPGTRLTVL.